This TCR beta chain was observed in a study of T cell responses to AZD1222 COVID-19 vaccine. Notes on the study in general: Vaccine-related CD4 TCRs covered spike, predominating at 160-218 and 743-854.

Profiling relied on immunoSEQ multiplex PCR, and the TCRdb table lists in-frame clones only, not all of them. The repertoire holds some 99,000 clones, around 84% seen once, with around 14% in the top ten. As to this clone: Its antigen is as yet unknown.

The V and J ends lost 1 base and 7 bases respectively, with 8 bases between them. CDR1 is MNHEY and CDR2 is SMNVEV in the germline V gene (reference sequence). The CDR3 loop spans 13 amino acids. The rearrangement joins TRBV27 to TRBJ1-5; D not resolved. The specimen comprised peripheral blood, sampled 28 days after the second AZD1222 dose. The receptor's source is an adult who received the AZD1222 COVID-19 vaccine. The CDR3 reads CASSLWVGQPQHF. CDR3 DNA sequence: TGTGCCAGCAGTTTATGGGTGGGCCAGCCCCAGCATTTT.